Shown below are 7 T cell receptor beta chains from a single sample sequenced in a study of blood T cell repertoires in COVID-19. The repertoire was sequenced with immunoSEQ multiplex PCR; TCRdb's copy has only in-frame clones and lacks some. The profile shows more than 200,000 clones, under 90% of them singletons. Sequencing was done on a sample of PBMCs or T cells enriched from blood (not recorded which). These receptors came from a man in his sixties who had recovered from COVID-19.

The chain recombines TRBV19 with TRBJ1-5, with TRBD1 matching 8 bases. The V gene's germline CDR1 is LNHDA and CDR2 SQIVND (reference sequence). With 6 bases clipped from V and 0 bases from J, the junction kept 4 bases outside the gene matches. The length of the CDR3 is 15 residues. In nucleotides, the CDR3 is TGTGCCAGTAGAGACAGGGGAACTAGCAATCAGCCCCAGCATTTT. Its protein product is CASRDRGTSNQPQHF.

V gene TRBV12-5 combines with J gene TRBJ1-6; TRBD1 matches at 8 bases. Trimming cost V 1 base and J 8 bases; bases outside gene matches: 1. Germline assignment: CDR1 LGHNT and CDR2 FRNRAP. The CDR3 extends over 14 amino acids. CDR3 region: CASGLADRDSPLHF. The CDR3 DNA reads TGTGCTAGTGGTTTGGCGGACAGGGATTCACCCCTCCACTTT.

The genes are TRBV7-9 and TRBJ2-1, with TRBD2 as a possible D gene (5 bases). The CDR3 is made up of 14 amino acids. Germline CDR1 and CDR2: SEHNR and FQNEAQ (reference sequence). With 4 bases removed from V and 3 bases from J, the gap between germline ends came to 10 bases. In DNA form, the CDR3 reads TGTGCCAGCAGCTCGGACGGGGTCTACAATGAGCAGTTCTTC. This translates into CASSSDGVYNEQFF.

The chain uses TRBV7-9 and TRBJ2-5, with 11 bases identical to TRBD1. CDR3 size: 16 residues. Trimming removed 5 bases from V and 3 bases from J; junction bases left unmatched: 8. Per the germline V gene, CDR1 is SEHNR and CDR2 is FQNEAQ (reference sequence). This CDR3 reads CASSATPGQGEETQYF. The CDR3 bases are TGTGCCAGCAGCGCTACACCGGGACAGGGGGAAGAGACCCAGTACTTC. The variable domain in full, with the rest retrieved from reference TRBV7-9 and TRBJ2-5, is DTGVSQNPRHKITKRGQNVTFRCDPISEHNRLYWYRQTLGQGPEFLTYFQNEAQLEKSRLLSDRFSAERPKGSFSTLEIQRTEQGDSAMYLCASSATPGQGEETQYFGPGTRLLVL.

The chain couples TRBV7-2 to TRBJ1-3; D may be TRBD1 (6 bases). V was shortened by 3 bases and J by 4 bases, with 10 bases between the two germline ends. CDR3 length equals 14 residues. CDR1 and CDR2 (germline): SGHTA, FQGNSA. In DNA, the CDR3 is TGTGCCAGCAGCTTCTCAGGGGAGGGAAACACCATATATTTT. Translating it yields CASSFSGEGNTIYF. Based on the CDR3 plus reference TRBV7-2 and TRBJ1-3, the full variable domain is GAGVSQSPSNKVTEKGKDVELRCDPISGHTALYWYRQSLGQGLEFLIYFQGNSAPDKSGLPSDRFSAERTGGSVSTLTIQRTQQEDSAVYLCASSFSGEGNTIYFGEGSWLTVV.

The gene calls are TRBV11-1 and TRBJ1-2; D is perhaps TRBD1 (5 bases). V lost 2 bases, J lost 0 bases, and 10 bases lay in between. The V gene's germline CDR1 is SGHAT and CDR2 FQDESV (reference sequence). This CDR3 has 15 residues. The chain's CDR3 is CASSLSDKANYGYTF. CDR3 DNA sequence: TGTGCCAGCAGCTTATCGGACAAAGCTAACTATGGCTACACCTTC.

The chain uses TRBV7-8 and TRBJ2-1, with D possibly being TRBD2 (5 bases). Germline CDR1 SGHVS, CDR2 FQNEAQ. Trimming pared 11 bases from V and 0 bases from J, leaving 20 bases between. CDR3 length: 16 residues. The CDR3 DNA is TGTGCCTCTCTAACCCTTGGGGAGAGCTCCTACAATGAGCAGTTCTTC. It is translated as CASLTLGESSYNEQFF. Full variable domain (remainder filled in from reference TRBV7-8 and TRBJ2-1): GAGVSQSPRYKVAKRGQDVALRCDPISGHVSLFWYQQALGQGPEFLTYFQNEAQLDKSGLPSDRFFAERPEGSVSTLKIQRTQQEDSAVYLCASLTLGESSYNEQFFGPGTRLTVL.